The rows below give T cell receptor beta chains drawn from one sample of a study of CD8 T cells in ankylosing spondylitis. TCRdb ran MiXCR on the 5' RACE reads and lists one entry per CDR3 protein. The table shows tens of thousands of distinct CDR3 sequences, with 10% occurring only once. The sample consisted of blood, either unsorted or a sorted T cell fraction (not recorded which). These TCRs come from a male donor with ankylosing spondylitis or in good health (not recorded which). The CDR3 runs from the conserved cysteine through the conserved F or W. A D gene is named only where the DNA matches it firmly. A row's size may be missing; if present it is once, few, many or a size class.

clone_size | d_call | j_call | v_call | cdr3_aa | cdr3_nt
many | . | TRBJ2-1 | TRBV12-5 | CASGRDNEQFF | TGTGCTAGTGGAAGAGACAATGAGCAGTTCTTC
many | . | TRBJ2-7 | TRBV20-1 | CSASAASAYEQYF | TGCAGTGCTAGTGCAGCTTCGGCCTACGAGCAGTACTTC
many | TRBD2 | TRBJ2-7 | TRBV6-2/TRBV6-3 | CASSYGTSRSSYEQYF | TGTGCCAGCAGTTACGGGACTAGCCGGAGCTCCTACGAGCAGTACTTC
many | . | TRBJ2-7 | TRBV6-1 | CASSRDRTFSYEQYF | TGTGCCAGCAGTAGAGACAGGACCTTCTCCTACGAGCAGTACTTC
many | TRBD1 | TRBJ1-1 | TRBV4-1 | CASSLMKGQKNTEAFF | TGCGCCAGCAGCCTCATGAAGGGACAGAAGAACACTGAAGCTTTCTTT
many | . | TRBJ2-1 | TRBV15 | CATSRPSPGVYNEQFF | TGTGCCACCAGCAGACCCTCCCCGGGGGTTTACAATGAGCAGTTCTTC
many | . | TRBJ2-3 | TRBV30 | CAWAGVSTNTQYF | TGTGCCTGGGCAGGGGTTAGCACAAATACGCAGTATTTT
many | TRBD2 | TRBJ2-7 | TRBV20-1 | CSARDLAGAHSYEQYF | TGCAGTGCTAGAGACTTAGCGGGAGCGCACTCCTACGAGCAGTACTTC
few | . | TRBJ2-3 | TRBV12-3/TRBV12-4 | CASSFRARGVSGTDTQYF | TGTGCCAGCAGTTTTAGGGCGAGGGGAGTCTCGGGCACAGATACGCAGTATTTT
. | . | TRBJ2-7 | TRBV29-1 | CSVEAQGGGEQYF | TGCAGCGTTGAAGCCCAGGGGGGAGGCGAGCAGTACTTC
many | TRBD2 | TRBJ2-7 | TRBV30 | CAWKTAGGPQYF | TGTGCCTGGAAAACAGCGGGAGGGCCGCAGTACTTC
many | . | TRBJ2-1 | TRBV4-3 | CASSQDSTNEQFF | TGCGCCAGCAGCCAAGATTCCACCAATGAGCAGTTCTTC
many | . | TRBJ2-1 | TRBV6-2/TRBV6-3 | CASSYGNNEQFF | TGTGCCAGCAGTTACGGGAACAATGAGCAGTTCTTC
. | TRBD2 | TRBJ2-5 | TRBV4-2 | CASSPGLGLKQETQYF | TGTGCCAGCAGCCCCGGCCTGGGACTAAAACAAGAGACCCAGTACTTC
many | . | TRBJ2-5 | TRBV2 | CASSEVTGVDETQYF | TGTGCCAGCAGTGAAGTGACTGGGGTCGATGAGACCCAGTACTTC
. | . | TRBJ2-1 | TRBV27 | CASRTVSSYNEQFF | TGTGCCAGCAGGACGGTGAGCTCCTACAATGAGCAGTTCTTC
many | . | TRBJ1-5 | TRBV20-1 | CSANARRNQPQHF | TGCAGTGCTAATGCCAGGAGAAATCAGCCCCAGCATTTT
many | TRBD2 | TRBJ2-1 | TRBV7-2 | CASKQGLAGANEQFF | TGTGCCAGCAAACAGGGACTAGCGGGAGCCAATGAGCAGTTCTTC
many | . | TRBJ2-1 | TRBV9 | CASSVSGRGANEQFF | TGTGCCAGCAGCGTTAGCGGCCGGGGAGCCAATGAGCAGTTCTTC
many | TRBD1 | TRBJ2-2 | TRBV19 | CASSGQSATGELFF | TGTGCCAGTTCGGGACAGTCTGCCACCGGGGAGCTGTTTTTT
many | TRBD2 | TRBJ2-1 | TRBV20-1 | CSARDSGRAESYNEQFF | TGCAGTGCTAGGGACAGCGGGAGGGCCGAGTCCTACAATGAGCAGTTCTTC
many | . | TRBJ2-1 | TRBV29-1 | CSVDFGVKGVEQFF | TGCAGCGTTGATTTCGGGGTTAAAGGGGTTGAGCAGTTCTTC